This T cell receptor (beta chain) derives from a study of T cell responses to AZD1222 COVID-19 vaccine. Study background: Analysis merged second doses at about 4 or about 12 weeks.

The germline V gene encodes CDR1 MNHNS and CDR2 SASEGT. This CDR3 is 11 amino acids long. V shed 3 bases and J shed 7 bases, with 4 bases lying between them. Concerning this clone itself: As yet, its antigen is unknown.

Whole-study results and caveats: Donor demographics were predominantly white British with a female majority; clonal diversity may be underestimated. In the spike-specific TCR repertoire, nearly half reportedly target unmutated variant regions. Spike was spanned by vaccine-associated CD4 TCRs, with dominance at 160-218 and 743-854.

TCRdb's copy holds only in-frame clones and misses some; the assay was immunoSEQ multiplex PCR. The sample yields around 140,000 clones, over 90% seen once. The V and J genes are TRBV6-1 and TRBJ1-3; D is unclear. The material sequenced was peripheral blood, taken on day 0 of AZD1222 vaccination. This sequence originates from an adult in good health. The CDR3 DNA sequence: TGTGCCAGCAGTGAGGGTAACACCATATATTTT. This encodes CASSEGNTIYF.